Each of the 19 T cell receptor beta chains below was sequenced from the same sample in a study of brain metastases from non-small cell lung cancer (dated 2019 in TCRdb). The library was built by means of the immunoSEQ multiplex PCR assay. TCRdb stores this immuneACCESS table with in-frame sequences only. Part of the clones is absent; in the studies checked, under half of the shortfall reflects unresolved V genes, and no reason is known for the rest. Present in this sample are about 15,000 clones, under 85% of which were seen just once. 7.5% to 8% of the sample rests with the top ten. Source material: primary lung tumor tissue. Read against the paper, the sample's cell subset or site label means: primary lung tumor paired with brain metastasis. The receptors derive from a donor older than 35 with non-small cell lung cancer.

V gene TRBV7-9 combines with J gene TRBJ1-3; D may be TRBD1 (5 bases). CDR1 is SEHNR, CDR2 FQNEAQ, per germline (reference sequence). Trimming shortened V by 7 bases and J by 3 bases, and 13 bases separated the two germline ends. The length of the CDR3 is 14 residues. The CDR3 sequence is CASTSGSRGNTIYF. DNA for the CDR3: TGTGCCAGCACATCAGGGAGCCGTGGAAACACCATATATTTT.

The chain combines TRBV30 with TRBJ2-7; D tentatively fits TRBD1 or TRBD2 (5 bases each). CDR3 length: 14 residues. The V end lost 5 bases, the J end lost 0 bases, and 14 bases lay between the germline ends. CDR1 and CDR2 from the germline V gene are GTSNPN and SVGIG (reference sequence). The CDR3 loop is CAWGWGTGSYEQYF. Here the CDR3 DNA reads TGTGCCTGGGGCTGGGGGACGGGCTCCTACGAGCAGTACTTC.

The V and J genes are TRBV6-5 and TRBJ2-7; D is unclear. The CDR3 covers 13 residues. Trimming removed 4 bases from V and 2 bases from J, with 9 bases in between. The germline V gene has CDR1 MNHEY and CDR2 SVGAGI. CDR3 coding DNA: TGTGCCAGCAGTTCGGACGGAGCCTACGAGCAGTACGTC. Its translation: CASSSDGAYEQYV.

The rearrangement links TRBV19 to TRBJ1-2, with 7 bases identical to TRBD1. Trimming at V came to 9 bases and at J to 5 bases, leaving 3 bases not matched to a gene. Germline V CDR1 and CDR2: LNHDA, SQIVND (reference sequence). This CDR3 contains 11 residues. DNA for the CDR3: TGTGCCAGCTCGACAGGGTATGGCTACACCTTC. Its protein product is CASSTGYGYTF.

This sequence joins TRBV5-1 and TRBJ1-1; D remains unclear. V lost 0 bases and J lost 0, with 9 bases in between. The CDR3 spans 15 residues. CDR1 is SGHRS, CDR2 YFSETQ, per germline. The CDR3 region has the DNA TGCGCCAGCAGCTTGGGCAGAACTGTGAACACTGAAGCTTTCTTT. Its protein product is CASSLGRTVNTEAFF.

The chain couples TRBV7-2 to TRBJ1-2, with a tentative D call TRBD1 (6 bases). The CDR3 length is 14 residues. Germline assignment: CDR1 SGHTA and CDR2 FQGNSA. The V gene lost 4 bases and the J gene lost 2 bases, with 11 bases spanning the gap. The DNA for the CDR3 is TGTGCCAGCAGCTCATACACAGGGAACTATGGCTACACCTTC. Encoded protein: CASSSYTGNYGYTF.

Only a few counts were recorded for this clone. Other DNA sequences of this sample code for an identical CDR3. This sequence joins TRBV5-1 and TRBJ1-3; TRBD1 aligns across 9 bases. The CDR3 sequence is 14 residues long. The V gene end was trimmed by 4 bases and the J gene end by 4 bases; junction bases not matched to a gene: 3. The V gene's germline CDR1 is SGHRS and CDR2 YFSETQ. The CDR3 region has the DNA TGCGCCAGCAGCCCTACAGGGGGCGGAAACACCATATATTTT. Its protein product is CASSPTGGGNTIYF.

This clone has just a few counts. The genes are TRBV2 and TRBJ2-2; a possible D gene is TRBD1 (6 bases). Germline V lookup: CDR1 SNHLY, CDR2 FYNNEI. Deletions cut 8 bases from V and 5 bases from J, with 18 bases between. The CDR3 runs 15 residues. The CDR3, as DNA: TGTGCCAGCGGCCCGGGACATAGGAGTACCGGGGAGCTGTTTTTT. Protein: CASGPGHRSTGELFF.

To note about this clone: One end of the junction is discordant with germline, which a read error may explain. This chain links TRBV19 with TRBJ1-4, with 7 bases that match TRBD1. Per the germline V gene, CDR1 is LNHDA and CDR2 is SQIVND (reference sequence). The CDR3 runs to 16 residues. In nucleotides, the CDR3 is TGTGCCAGTAGTATACTACTGACAGGGAGGATCGAAAAATTGTTTTTT. This codes for CASSILLTGRIEKLFF.

The chain couples TRBV29-1 to TRBJ1-5, with 10 bases fitting TRBD1. The V and J ends lost 6 bases and 6 bases, in that order; junction bases with no gene match: 8. The V gene's germline CDR1 is SQVTM and CDR2 ANQGSEA. The CDR3 has 14 residues. The CDR3 protein is CSVRDRGPSQPQHF. The CDR3 region has the DNA TGCAGCGTCCGGGACAGGGGCCCCAGTCAGCCCCAGCATTTT.

The chain couples TRBV5-1 to TRBJ1-2; TRBD1 matches at 10 bases. The germline gives CDR1 SGHRS, CDR2 YFSETQ. Losses at the gene ends were 4 bases for V and 4 bases for J; bases not matched to a gene: 4. The CDR3 is made up of 14 amino acids. CDR3 coding DNA: TGCGCCAGCAGCAGGGACAGGGGAGGCTATGGCTACACCTTC. It encodes CASSRDRGGYGYTF. Variable domain in full (rest from reference TRBV5-1 and TRBJ1-2): KAGVTQTPRYLIKTRGQQVTLSCSPISGHRSVSWYQQTPGQGLQFLFEYFSETQRNKGNFPGRFSGRQFSNSRSEMNVSTLELGDSALYLCASSRDRGGYGYTFGSGTRLTVV.

This sequence joins TRBV5-6 and TRBJ1-6; weak D call: TRBD1 (6 bases). The CDR3 sequence is 13 residues long. Trimming shortened V by 0 bases and J by 13 bases, and 11 bases separated the two germline ends. Germline loops: CDR1 SGHDT, CDR2 YYEEEE. The DNA of the CDR3 is TGTGCCAGCAGCTTGGGAAGGGGGGGGCCCCTCCACTTT. It is translated as CASSLGRGGPLHF.

The chain employs TRBV5-8 and TRBJ2-2, with 7 bases matching TRBD1. V gave up 4 bases and J gave up 0 bases; unmatched junction bases: 9. CDR1 SGHTS and CDR2 YDEGEE come from the germline V gene. The CDR3 totals 17 residues. The CDR3 nucleotides read TGTGCCAGCAGCCGAAACCGACAGGGCCCGAACACCGGGGAGCTGTTTTTT. Its protein is CASSRNRQGPNTGELFF.

This clone is medium-sized within its sample. Other DNA sequences of this sample code for an identical CDR3. The chain links TRBV7-9 to TRBJ1-1; D is possibly TRBD1 (5 bases). The CDR3 has 14 residues. In germline, CDR1 is SEHNR, CDR2 FQNEAQ (reference sequence). The ends were cut back, 3 bases at V and 1 base at J, with 9 bases in the middle. This CDR3 reads CASSLSQGNTEAFF. CDR3 DNA sequence: TGTGCCAGCAGCTTGAGTCAGGGGAACACTGAAGCTTTCTTT. Variable domain in full (rest from reference TRBV7-9 and TRBJ1-1): DTGVSQNPRHKITKRGQNVTFRCDPISEHNRLYWYRQTLGQGPEFLTYFQNEAQLEKSRLLSDRFSAERPKGSFSTLEIQRTEQGDSAMYLCASSLSQGNTEAFFGQGTRLTVV.

The chain combines TRBV5-4 with TRBJ2-7, with 10 bases fitting TRBD1. CDR3 length equals 17 residues. V was clipped by 0 bases and J by 3 bases; unmatched bases: 9. Looked up from germline, CDR1 is SGHNT and CDR2 is YYREEE (reference sequence). The CDR3 region is CASSLAPTGGSGYEQYF. In DNA, the CDR3 is TGTGCCAGCAGCTTGGCACCGACAGGGGGCTCCGGCTACGAGCAGTACTTC.

The chain recombines TRBV19 with TRBJ2-5; D might be TRBD2 (6 bases). V lost 1 base and J lost 5, with 8 bases in between. There are 13 residues in the CDR3. Germline V gene sequence: CDR1 LNHDA, CDR2 SQIVND (reference sequence). CDR3 in amino acids: CASSIAGLETQYF. The CDR3 nucleotides read TGTGCCAGTAGTATAGCGGGACTGGAGACCCAGTACTTC.

This chain connects TRBV7-2 to TRBJ2-1; D is uncertain. Trimming removed 2 bases at V and 0 bases at J, with 8 bases between. The CDR3 is 15 amino acids. Looked up from germline, CDR1 is SGHTA and CDR2 is FQGNSA. In DNA, the CDR3 is TGTGCCAGCAGCTTAAATGCTGACTCCTACAATGAGCAGTTCTTC. The encoded protein is CASSLNADSYNEQFF.

A word on this clone: Sequence at one end of the junction differs from germline and may be a read error. Here the CDR3 reads CLIGDQPQHF. For the CDR3, the DNA is TGCTTAATAGGGGATCAGCCCCAGCATTTT. The chain recombines TRBV14 with TRBJ1-5; D might be TRBD1 (5 bases). The CDR3 covers 10 residues. CDR1 is SGHDN, CDR2 FVKESK, per germline.

J is TRBJ1-5 and V is TRBV18; D remains ambiguous. The CDR3 has 15 amino acids. The V end lost 2 bases, the J end lost 6 bases, and 14 bases lay between the germline ends. The germline V gene has CDR1 KGHSH and CDR2 LQKENI. The chain's CDR3 is CASSPTGPAAQPQHF. The CDR3 bases are TGTGCCAGCTCACCAACCGGGCCTGCGGCTCAGCCCCAGCATTTT. Looking up the rest from reference TRBV18 and TRBJ1-5 gives the full variable domain: NAGVMQNPRHLVRRRGQEARLRCSPMKGHSHVYWYRQLPEEGLKFMVYLQKENIIDESGMPKERFSAEFPKEGPSILRIQQVVRGDSAAYFCASSPTGPAAQPQHFGDGTRLSIL.